The sequence of this T cell receptor (beta chain) was determined in a study of cytomegalovirus exposure and HLA in healthy donors. Study-level points and caveats: A later analysis reportedly identified an Asian-associated ancestry cluster as carrying fewer N-insertions than the approximately 640-donor mean. Across HLA loci, a later analysis found differing TCR association rates, with DRB1 most and HLA-C fewest.

J lost 4 bases, V lost 5 bases, and 6 bases had no gene match. Germline V gene lookup returns CDR1 MNHEY and CDR2 SVGAGI. The length of the CDR3 is 14 residues. Worth noting for this clone: Its specificity is not known.

The PCR contained 60 Vbeta and 13 Jbeta primers. TCRdb's copy holds only in-frame clones and misses some; the assay was immunoSEQ multiplex PCR. Here the sample table reports some 72,000 clones. The receptor's source is a man aged 40-49 years in good health and CMV-seronegative. Sequences were obtained from PBMCs. The V call is TRBV6-5, the J call TRBJ1-1, with 8 bases aligning to TRBD1. DNA for the CDR3: TGTGCCAGCAGTACCGGACAGGGAGCCACTGAAGCTTTCTTT. This translates into CASSTGQGATEAFF.